Following are 12 T cell receptor beta chains from one sample sequenced in a study of blood T cell repertoires in COVID-19. Profiled with immunoSEQ multiplex PCR; TCRdb holds only in-frame clones, not every one. Among about 150,000 clones listed, approximately 80% were seen once. The source material was peripheral blood. Source of these receptors: a woman over 75 with acute or convalescent COVID-19.

This clone appeared once. The chain couples TRBV3-1 (or the pseudogene TRBV3-2) to TRBJ2-2; D possibly corresponds to TRBD2 (7 bases). The CDR3 has 16 residues. Trimming stripped 4 bases from V and 4 bases from J, with 16 bases between. Germline V lookup: CDR1 LGHDT, CDR2 YNNKEL (reference sequence). CDR3 loop: CASSLWGGRTTGELFF. Written as DNA, the CDR3 is TGTGCCAGCAGCCTATGGGGGGGGCGCACCACCGGGGAGCTGTTTTTT.

The chain links TRBV5-6 to TRBJ1-1, with D hard to call. CDR1 and CDR2 from the germline V gene are SGHDT and YYEEEE. This CDR3 spans 14 amino acids. Trimming removed 0 bases from V and 1 base from J, with 7 bases in between. The CDR3 sequence: CASSLAGWNTEAFF. Here the CDR3 DNA reads TGTGCCAGCAGCTTGGCAGGATGGAACACTGAAGCTTTCTTT.

The rearrangement links TRBV6-5 to TRBJ1-1; 7 nucleotides agree with TRBD1. CDR3 length equals 15 residues. V was pared by 4 bases and J by 6 bases, with 11 bases of the junction left unmatched. The germline V gene encodes CDR1 MNHEY and CDR2 SVGAGI. CDR3 sequence (DNA): TGTGCCAGCAGTTCGCTAGGGGGCAGGTTCCCTGAAGCTTTCTTT. The encoded protein is CASSSLGGRFPEAFF.

This clone was picked up one time. The chain joins TRBV10-3 to TRBJ1-1; TRBD1 might be the D (5 bases). The V end lost 6 bases, the J end lost 1 base, and 9 bases lay between the germline ends. From germline, CDR1 is ENHRY and CDR2 SYGVKD. This CDR3 comprises 13 residues. The CDR3 nucleotides read TGTGCCATCAGAGAACAGGAGAACACTGAAGCTTTCTTT. This translates into CAIREQENTEAFF.

This chain joins TRBV9 and TRBJ1-1; tentatively, D is TRBD1 (6 bases). Trimming removed 0 bases at V and 8 bases at J, with 17 bases between. The length of the CDR3 is 15 residues. Germline V lookup: CDR1 SGDLS, CDR2 YYNGEE. The CDR3 DNA sequence: TGTGCCAGCAGCGTAGATTCCCCCGTCAGGGGCGAAGCTTTCTTT. Translated: CASSVDSPVRGEAFF.

The chain has TRBV3-1 (or the pseudogene TRBV3-2) and TRBJ2-7, with 8 bases that match TRBD1. This CDR3 is built from 15 residues. Germline CDR1 LGHDT, CDR2 YNNKEL (reference sequence). The ends lost 1 base at V and 1 base at J; junction bases unmatched: 3. This chain's CDR3 is CASSQGWDRSYEQYF. The CDR3 bases are TGTGCCAGCAGCCAAGGGTGGGACAGGTCCTACGAGCAGTACTTC.

V usage is TRBV29-1 and J usage is TRBJ1-1, with D possibly being TRBD1 (5 bases). The CDR3 has 12 residues. From germline, CDR1 is SQVTM and CDR2 ANQGSEA. The CDR3 reads CSTGEVNTEAFF. The DNA of the CDR3 is TGCAGTACAGGAGAAGTGAACACTGAAGCTTTCTTT.

The rearrangement links TRBV18 to TRBJ1-4, with 9 bases identical to TRBD1. The CDR3 sequence is 19 residues long. Germline lookup yields CDR1 KGHSH and CDR2 LQKENI. Germline trimming cut 0 bases from V and 7 bases from J; bases unmatched to any gene: 15. Here the CDR3 DNA reads TGTGCCAGCTCACCACCGGGAGTCAAACAGGGGGCTGAAGGTGAAAAACTGTTTTTT. It yields the protein CASSPPGVKQGAEGEKLFF.

This clone was detected only a few times. The J gene is TRBJ1-2, the V gene TRBV9; D is possibly TRBD1 (6 bases). Trimming removed 3 bases at V and 7 bases at J, with 19 bases between. Germline CDR1 reads SGDLS; CDR2 reads YYNGEE. There are 15 residues in the CDR3. This CDR3 reads CASSEGDGRLGGYTF. The CDR3 bases are TGTGCCAGCAGCGAGGGGGACGGAAGACTCGGTGGCTACACCTTC.

This rearrangement joins TRBV30 to TRBJ1-4; D unclear. The CDR3 is made up of 14 amino acids. The germline V gene encodes CDR1 GTSNPN and CDR2 SVGIG (reference sequence). The ends were cut back, 2 bases at V and 0 bases at J, with 7 bases in the middle. The CDR3 reads CAWSRVATNEKLFF. In DNA, the CDR3 is TGTGCCTGGAGTCGAGTAGCAACTAATGAAAAACTGTTTTTT.

This clone has only a few counts. The chain is built from TRBV6-1 and TRBJ1-2, with 7 bases that match TRBD1. CDR1 is MNHNS and CDR2 is SASEGT in the germline V gene. The CDR3 has 16 amino acids. V lost 2 bases and J lost 3; bases outside the gene matches: 9. The CDR3 DNA follows: TGTGCCAGCAGTGAACTTGTGAGGGGGCCCCACTATGGCTACACCTTC. Encoded protein: CASSELVRGPHYGYTF.

V usage is TRBV19 and J usage is TRBJ2-6, with a possible D match to TRBD2 (5 bases). The CDR3 covers 15 residues. Germline V gene sequence: CDR1 LNHDA, CDR2 SQIVND (reference sequence). V gave up 8 bases and J gave up 0 bases, with 11 bases separating them. CDR3 bases: TGTGCCAGTCGGGATTTCTCCTCTGGGGCCAACGTCCTGACTTTC. Its translation is CASRDFSSGANVLTF. Looking up the rest from reference TRBV19 and TRBJ2-6 gives the full variable domain: DGGITQSPKYLFRKEGQNVTLSCEQNLNHDAMYWYRQDPGQGLRLIYYSQIVNDFQKGDIAEGYSVSREKKESFPLTVTSAQKNPTAFYLCASRDFSSGANVLTFGAGSRLTVL.